This is a list of T cell receptor beta chains from one sample in a study of blood T cell repertoires in COVID-19. Method: immunoSEQ multiplex PCR; TCRdb's copy keeps in-frame clones and lacks some. The sample contains roughly 200,000 clones, 70% to 90% of which appear only once. The material sequenced was peripheral blood. The receptors were sampled from a man younger than 30 with active or convalescent COVID-19. Each CDR3 is given with its conserved first and last residue. Each record gives: clone size, J gene, D gene, V gene, CDR3 protein, CDR3 DNA. The D gene is left open where the match is weak. The listing skips clone size in some rows; elsewhere it reads once, few, many or a size class.

abundance: many
j_gene: TRBJ1-2
d_gene: -
v_gene: TRBV28
CDR3aa: CASRGSTVHGYTF
CDR3nt: TGTGCCAGCAGGGGGTCGACAGTTCATGGCTACACCTTC

abundance: -
j_gene: TRBJ1-1
d_gene: TRBD1
v_gene: TRBV18
CDR3aa: CASSPAAGQPNTEAFF
CDR3nt: TGTGCCAGCTCACCCGCCGCGGGACAGCCGAACACTGAAGCTTTCTTT

abundance: -
j_gene: TRBJ2-4
d_gene: TRBD1
v_gene: TRBV7-8
CDR3aa: CASSTDSGGNNIQYF
CDR3nt: TGTGCCAGCAGCACAGACTCAGGGGGCAACAACATTCAGTACTTC

abundance: -
j_gene: TRBJ2-3
d_gene: TRBD1
v_gene: TRBV28
CDR3aa: CASAGQGANTDTQYF
CDR3nt: TGTGCCAGCGCGGGACAGGGGGCTAACACAGATACGCAGTATTTT

abundance: -
j_gene: TRBJ2-7
d_gene: -
v_gene: TRBV5-1
CDR3aa: CASSWSGQKNEQYF
CDR3nt: TGCGCCAGCAGTTGGTCGGGACAAAAAAACGAGCAGTACTTC

abundance: -
j_gene: TRBJ1-6
d_gene: -
v_gene: TRBV2
CDR3aa: CASSPNSPLHF
CDR3nt: TGTGCCAGCAGTCCAAATTCACCCCTCCACTTT

abundance: -
j_gene: TRBJ2-1
d_gene: TRBD2
v_gene: TRBV28
CDR3aa: CASSLRTGTSGSANEQFF
CDR3nt: TGTGCCAGCAGTTTACGAACCGGGACTAGCGGGAGCGCCAATGAGCAGTTCTTC

abundance: -
j_gene: TRBJ2-1
d_gene: -
v_gene: TRBV10-3
CDR3aa: CAISDPVGNEQFF
CDR3nt: TGTGCCATCAGTGACCCGGTTGGCAATGAGCAGTTCTTC

abundance: once
j_gene: TRBJ1-1
d_gene: TRBD1
v_gene: TRBV24-1
CDR3aa: CATSEGDREITEAFF
CDR3nt: TGTGCCACCAGTGAGGGGGACAGGGAAATCACTGAAGCTTTCTTT

abundance: -
j_gene: TRBJ2-2
d_gene: TRBD1
v_gene: TRBV29-1
CDR3aa: CSVEDGQGAPGELFF
CDR3nt: TGCAGCGTTGAGGATGGACAGGGGGCTCCCGGGGAGCTGTTTTTT

abundance: -
j_gene: TRBJ2-7
d_gene: -
v_gene: TRBV4-1
CDR3aa: CASSQGQGISYEQYF
CDR3nt: TGCGCCAGCAGCCAAGGGCAGGGAATTTCCTACGAGCAGTACTTC

abundance: -
j_gene: TRBJ2-3
d_gene: TRBD1
v_gene: TRBV27
CDR3aa: CATRPETGGRGDTQYF
CDR3nt: TGTGCCACACGGCCGGAGACAGGGGGCAGGGGAGATACGCAGTATTTT

abundance: -
j_gene: TRBJ1-5
d_gene: TRBD1
v_gene: TRBV19
CDR3aa: CASSISGGGQPQHF
CDR3nt: TGTGCCAGTAGTATATCAGGGGGCGGTCAGCCCCAGCATTTT

abundance: once
j_gene: TRBJ2-1
d_gene: -
v_gene: TRBV7-9
CDR3aa: CASSLDGQTNEQFF
CDR3nt: TGTGCCAGCAGCTTAGACGGACAGACCAATGAGCAGTTCTTC

abundance: -
j_gene: TRBJ1-2
d_gene: -
v_gene: TRBV5-6
CDR3aa: CASSFPGKGVFYGYTF
CDR3nt: TGTGCCAGCAGCTTCCCCGGGAAGGGGGTCTTCTATGGCTACACCTTC

abundance: -
j_gene: TRBJ1-2
d_gene: -
v_gene: TRBV7-9
CDR3aa: CASSRMDKSYGYTF
CDR3nt: TGTGCCAGCAGCCGAATGGACAAGTCCTATGGCTACACCTTC

abundance: -
j_gene: TRBJ1-1
d_gene: -
v_gene: TRBV7-2
CDR3aa: CASSSRILGRSTEAFF
CDR3nt: TGTGCCAGCAGCTCAAGGATTCTAGGGAGGAGCACTGAAGCTTTCTTT

abundance: -
j_gene: TRBJ1-6
d_gene: TRBD1
v_gene: TRBV3-1/TRBV3-2
CDR3aa: CASSQDWTGGASPLHF
CDR3nt: TGTGCCAGCAGCCAAGATTGGACAGGGGGCGCATCACCCCTCCACTTT